The 2 T cell receptor beta chains reported below all come from one sample, sequenced in a study of blood T cell repertoires in COVID-19. Here immunoSEQ multiplex PCR was the method, and the copy in TCRdb shows in-frame clones only, minus some. The sample consists of about 310,000 clones, roughly 84% of them appearing once. Material for sequencing was peripheral blood. The receptors stem from a man between 50 and 59 years old with active or convalescent COVID-19.

This chain uses TRBV10-3 with TRBJ2-5, with 7 bases aligning to TRBD2. The CDR3 length is 12 residues. The germline CDR1 and CDR2 sequences are ENHRY and SYGVKD. V gave up 8 bases and J gave up 5 bases; unmatched junction bases: 5. The CDR3 DNA follows: TGTGCCATCTCCGGGGGGTGGGAGACCCAGTACTTC. Encoded protein: CAISGGWETQYF.

This chain uses TRBV6-6 with TRBJ2-5, with D possibly being TRBD1 (5 bases). The V gene's germline CDR1 is MNHNY and CDR2 SVGAGI (reference sequence). Trimming removed 5 bases from V and 3 bases from J, with 16 bases in between. This CDR3 has 15 residues. CDR3 nucleotide sequence: TGTGCCAGCAGTGTCCGAGACAGTAGGGAAGAGACCCAGTACTTC. Protein sequence: CASSVRDSREETQYF.